This T cell receptor (beta chain) is drawn from a study of beta chain features in type 1 diabetes listed by TCRdb under 2018. About the study as a whole: No differences in mean age, gender distribution, total cell number or subset yield were found between patients and healthy donors. A total of roughly 100,000,000 sorted cells were examined across all samples, and the number of cells per subset was strongly correlated with RNA yield. In the study, recently diagnosed type 1 diabetes patients and matched healthy donors were compared on the TCRB repertoires of their sorted circulating CD4+ T cell subsets. Regulatory and stem cell-like memory subsets were isolated from only 8 patients and roughly 8 healthy donors, whereas naive and central memory subsets came from all 30 or so donors. What the authors observed across the whole study: Naive, central memory and regulatory TCRB repertoires appeared to be more similar among patients than among healthy donors. Only small numbers of individuals were included in the HLA sub-analyses, which left unresolved whether HLA type had any influence on TCRB rearrangement. PCR may preferentially amplify shorter templates, but because patient and control samples were amplified and corrected together, any resulting skew would affect both groups equally. In all four CD4+ subsets, TCRB CDR3 length was moderately but significantly shorter in type 1 diabetes patients. Sequencing cDNA rather than genomic DNA could over-represent highly expressing activated cells, although activation and CD3 levels did not differ between groups. Fewer insertions and more nucleotide deletions at VDJ recombination sites were observed in patients with type 1 diabetes, implying thymic rearrangement abnormalities.

Each donor gave one peripheral blood draw, roughly 120 mL on average, collected into heparinised tubes. Naive, central memory, regulatory and stem cell-like memory CD4+ T cells were sorted on a BD FACSAria II using a panel including CD45RO, CCR7, CD25, CD127, CD95 and CD27. Every sorted population had a purity above 98%. Right away, PBMCs were isolated by Lymphoprep density gradient centrifugation and were stained directly, with no culture step. So that batch effects would be minimized, each experiment stained and sorted samples in pairs, pairing one healthy donor with one patient. The High Capacity cDNA Reverse Transcription Kit was used to reverse transcribe all of the isolated RNA, meaning that expressed TCRB transcripts were what got sequenced. Deep immunoSEQ sequencing was applied to naive, central memory and regulatory T cell samples, giving an average of about 3.4 million total reads per sample. Sorted cells were lysed in RLT buffer and RNA was extracted with DNase-treated RNeasy Micro or Mini kits, depending on cell number. Each cell subset was processed on its own to prevent cross-contamination, while patient and healthy donor samples were processed together. The immunoSEQ multiplex PCR was used to amplify TCRB sequences from cDNA, generating 87-bp fragments that spanned the CDR3 region. Sequencing of the amplicons was performed on the Illumina HiSeq platform. The authors processed their data as follows. Synthetic template baselines were used to correct PCR bias computationally, reads within Hamming distance 2 were collapsed, and singletons that could not be merged were discarded. Reads were aligned against IMGT to assign V, D and J genes, CDR3 length and insertions or deletions at six rearrangement sites. Within each subset, clonotype counts were normalized to the number of sorted cells before true diversity and Gini coefficients were calculated with the tcR R package. Repertoire sharing was quantified using the overlap coefficient calculated on TCRB nucleotide sequences. As a proxy for the pre-selection repertoire, out-of-frame TCRB sequences from naive cells were analyzed. Here the immuneACCESS table is served through TCRdb, limited to in-frame sequences with V and J called. Missing clones are a known gap in these copies; in checked studies unresolved V genes cover under half, and the rest lacks a known reason. V and J calls and clone size are copied from that table; D and trimming were computed from the DNA. This sample holds approximately 730,000 clones; roughly 13% were observed only once. Of the sample, 0.02% to 0.025% is held by the ten largest clones.

Counted from cysteine to phenylalanine, this CDR3 has 15 amino acids. The CDR3 DNA has 45 bases and is translated from base 1. V drops 1 base and J drops 2 bases, leaving 11 bases in between. The germline V gene sets CDR1 to SGHDT and CDR2 to YYEEEE. In regard to this clone: The antigen it recognizes is unknown. No quality values exist for individual bases; no much larger clone is one base distant.

The sequenced material came from naive CD4+ T cells from blood. In light of the paper, this sample's cell subset or site label describes: true naive CD4+ T cells. The TCR was taken from a man aged 18 to 29 with type 1 diabetes. The receptor chain draws on TRBV5-6 and TRBJ2-3; the D gene is perhaps TRBD2, from 5 matching bases. The CDR3 in this case is CASSLFRLATDTQYF. The bases are TGTGCCAGCAGCTTGTTTCGGCTAGCCACAGATACGCAGTATTTT.